The 28 T cell receptor beta chains below come from one sample, sequenced in a study of fetal regulatory T cell absence and autoimmunity. Data came from immunoSEQ multiplex PCR; TCRdb stores just in-frame clones and leaves some out. The table shows about 50,000 clones, with roughly 80% occurring only once. Sequencing was carried out using cord blood. These receptors were obtained from a newborn boy with IPEX syndrome.

This rearrangement joins TRBV6-1 to TRBJ2-2; TRBD2 matches at 12 bases. The V gene's germline CDR1 is MNHNS and CDR2 SASEGT. The CDR3 contains 17 residues. V trimming: 4 bases; J trimming: 0 bases; junction bases outside the gene matches: 3. The CDR3 DNA sequence: TGTGCCAGCAGTGTCGGACTAGCGGGGCCGAACACCGGGGAGCTGTTTTTT. Encoded protein: CASSVGLAGPNTGELFF.

The table lists this clone with a few counts. The chain recombines TRBV6-5 with TRBJ1-2; perhaps TRBD1 as D (6 bases). V shed 5 bases and J shed 8 bases, with 9 bases lying between them. Germline V CDR1 and CDR2: MNHEY, SVGAGI. This CDR3 is 11 amino acids long. DNA for the CDR3: TGTGCCAGCAGTCAGGGGAGCGGCTACACCTTC. The encoded protein is CASSQGSGYTF.

Turning to this clone: Other nucleotide sequences from this sample produce the same CDR3. This chain joins TRBV4-1 and TRBJ2-7, with D perhaps being TRBD1 or TRBD2 (5 bases each). Germline V lookup: CDR1 MGHRA, CDR2 YSYEKL. The CDR3 covers 14 residues. The V end lost 3 bases, the J end lost 0 bases, and 9 bases lay between the germline ends. CDR3 sequence reads: CASSQGVGSYEQYF. The CDR3 DNA reads TGCGCCAGCAGCCAGGGGGTCGGCTCCTACGAGCAGTACTTC.

This clone was observed a single time. The CDR3 loop reads CASSLEMRGAGELFF. CDR3 DNA: TGTGCCAGCAGCTTGGAAATGCGGGGTGCCGGGGAGCTGTTTTTT. This chain connects TRBV5-4 to TRBJ2-2, with a tentative D call TRBD2 (6 bases). Germline assignment: CDR1 SGHNT and CDR2 YYREEE (reference sequence). CDR3 length: 15 amino acids. Trimming stripped 0 bases from V and 6 bases from J, with 12 bases between. Together with reference TRBV5-4 and TRBJ2-2, the CDR3 gives the full variable domain: ETGVTQSPTHLIKTRGQQVTLRCSSQSGHNTVSWYQQALGQGPQFIFQYYREEENGRGNFPPRFSGLQFPNYSSELNVNALELDDSALYLCASSLEMRGAGELFFGEGSRLTVL.

The chain carries TRBV7-6 and TRBJ2-1, with 8 bases lining up with TRBD2. Germline loops: CDR1 SGHVS, CDR2 FNYEAQ. Germline trimming cut 5 bases from V and 0 bases from J; bases unmatched to any gene: 6. The CDR3 is made up of 16 amino acids. The CDR3 protein is CASSPLAGLSYNEQFF. CDR3 coding DNA: TGTGCCAGCAGCCCCTTAGCGGGACTCTCCTACAATGAGCAGTTCTTC. The variable domain in full, completed from reference TRBV7-6 and TRBJ2-1, reads GAGVSQSPRYKVTKRGQDVALRCDPISGHVSLYWYRQALGQGPEFLTYFNYEAQQDKSGLPNDRFSAERPEGSISTLTIQRTEQRDSAMYRCASSPLAGLSYNEQFFGPGTRLTVL.

This rearrangement joins TRBV29-1 to TRBJ2-2; D gene ambiguous. Germline-derived CDR1 and CDR2 are SQVTM and ANQGSEA. The CDR3 extends over 13 amino acids. The germline V and J ends were trimmed by 7 bases and 2 bases, with 11 bases remaining between them. The CDR3 DNA is TGCAGCGCTCAAGCGTCCAACACCGGGGAGCTGTTTTTT. Protein sequence: CSAQASNTGELFF.

The genes are TRBV19 and TRBJ1-2; weak D call: TRBD1 (5 bases). The CDR3 loop spans 15 amino acids. Germline V gene sequence: CDR1 LNHDA, CDR2 SQIVND (reference sequence). V was pared by 3 bases and J by 3 bases, with 14 bases between. CDR3 nucleotides: TGTGCCAGTAGTATGAGATTGGGGGACTACTATGGCTACACCTTC. Protein: CASSMRLGDYYGYTF.

This clone was observed a handful of times. The chain employs TRBV2 and TRBJ1-2; D might be TRBD1 (6 bases). V was clipped by 4 bases and J by 7 bases, with 19 bases between them. Germline V gene sequence: CDR1 SNHLY, CDR2 FYNNEI. This CDR3 has 15 residues. CDR3 DNA sequence: TGTGCCAGCAGTGGGTGGGCCAGGGGAGTAAGTGGCTACACCTTC. Its protein product is CASSGWARGVSGYTF.

The V and J genes are TRBV27 and TRBJ2-3; D perhaps matches TRBD2 (6 bases). CDR3 length: 15 residues. Germline V gives CDR1 MNHEY, CDR2 SMNVEV (reference sequence). V shed 4 bases and J shed 7 bases, with 18 bases lying between them. CDR3 nucleotides: TGTGCCAGCAGTTGGGGAAGGGGAGGATCATATACGCAGTATTTT. It codes for CASSWGRGGSYTQYF.

This clone was counted only a few times. This chain uses TRBV27 with TRBJ2-7; no clear D. Between the trimmed V and J ends, which lost 8 bases and 2 bases, there was a span of 4 bases. Germline lookup yields CDR1 MNHEY and CDR2 SMNVEV (reference sequence). The CDR3 is 10 amino acids. Here the CDR3 DNA reads TGTGCCAGCGGTACCTACGAGCAGTACTTC. Encoded protein: CASGTYEQYF.

The CDR3 nucleotides read TGCGCCAGCAGCTTGGTACAAGGGGCTCTCCCTGAAGCTTTCTTT. Its translation: CASSLVQGALPEAFF. The rearrangement uses TRBV5-1 and TRBJ1-1; D is possibly TRBD1 (5 bases). The CDR3 sequence is 15 residues long. Germline assignment: CDR1 SGHRS and CDR2 YFSETQ. The V end lost 0 bases, the J end lost 6 bases, and 15 bases lay between the germline ends.

V usage is TRBV5-4 and J usage is TRBJ2-1; tentative D call: TRBD1 (6 bases). Between the trimmed V and J ends, which lost 5 bases and 3 bases, there was a span of 21 bases. Germline V gives CDR1 SGHNT, CDR2 YYREEE (reference sequence). The CDR3 has 17 amino acids. CDR3 bases: TGTGCCAGCAGTCCACGCCTGGGGGCGCAGGGCTACAATGAGCAGTTCTTC. It yields the protein CASSPRLGAQGYNEQFF.

This clone showed up just a few times. CDR3 nucleotide sequence: TGTGCCAGTAGTATCAAGGTGAAGTATGGCTACACCTTC. It yields the protein CASSIKVKYGYTF. The V and J genes are TRBV19 and TRBJ1-2; D remains ambiguous. The CDR3 spans 13 residues. The germline V and J ends were trimmed by 3 bases and 5 bases, with 10 bases remaining between them. Germline values: CDR1 LNHDA, CDR2 SQIVND (reference sequence).

The V and J genes are TRBV5-1 and TRBJ1-4, with no clear D. V was cut by 0 bases and J by 0 bases, with 6 bases left in between. CDR1 SGHRS and CDR2 YFSETQ come from the germline V gene. The length of the CDR3 is 15 residues. The CDR3 DNA is TGCGCCAGCAGCTTGGACTCTGCAACTAATGAAAAACTGTTTTTT. It yields the protein CASSLDSATNEKLFF.

The chain uses TRBV6-5 and TRBJ2-2; the match to TRBD1 covers 9 bases. CDR3 length equals 13 residues. The V gene's germline CDR1 is MNHEY and CDR2 SVGAGI. The J segment lost 4 bases and the V segment lost 9 bases, leaving 3 bases of the junction unmatched. In nucleotides, the CDR3 is TGTGCCAGTCCGGGACAGGGCACCGGGGAGCTGTTTTTT. This encodes CASPGQGTGELFF.

The rearrangement uses TRBV6-4 and TRBJ2-1; D is unresolved. The V gene lost 6 bases and the J gene lost 5 bases, with 8 bases spanning the gap. The CDR3 extends over 12 amino acids. Germline V lookup: CDR1 MRHNA, CDR2 SNTAGT. CDR3 in DNA: TGTGCCAGCAGGGCCCCCAACAATGAGCAGTTCTTC. Its protein is CASRAPNNEQFF.

The V and J genes are TRBV5-5 and TRBJ2-2; TRBD1 might be the D (6 bases). The CDR3 totals 12 residues. Trimming pared 6 bases from V and 5 bases from J, leaving 8 bases between. Germline V lookup: CDR1 SGHKS, CDR2 YYEKEE (reference sequence). This CDR3 is CASNQGTGELFF. Here the CDR3 DNA reads TGTGCCAGCAACCAGGGGACCGGGGAGCTGTTTTTT.

The chain joins TRBV7-6 to TRBJ2-7; the match to TRBD1 covers 9 bases. V was pared by 5 bases and J by 0 bases, with 20 bases of the junction left unmatched. CDR3 length equals 20 residues. Germline V CDR1 and CDR2: SGHVS, FNYEAQ. The CDR3 loop reads CASSARHKRDRDLLSYEQYF. The CDR3 DNA reads as TGTGCCAGCAGCGCGAGACACAAGAGGGACAGGGACTTACTCTCCTACGAGCAGTACTTC.

The chain uses TRBV6-1 and TRBJ2-3, with a tentative D call TRBD2 (6 bases). The CDR3 is 15 residues long. V lost 5 bases to trimming and J lost 1 base, with 13 bases between them. Germline CDR1 reads MNHNS; CDR2 reads SASEGT. The CDR3 DNA follows: TGTGCCAGCAGTCCCAACGGGGGTCGCACAGATACGCAGTATTTT. It specifies CASSPNGGRTDTQYF.

Only a few counts were recorded for this clone. The genes are TRBV19 and TRBJ1-5, with 7 bases lining up with TRBD1. The CDR3 contains 15 residues. V shed 3 bases, J shed 4 bases, and the junction held 6 bases outside the gene matches. Germline loops: CDR1 LNHDA, CDR2 SQIVND (reference sequence). The CDR3 DNA sequence: TGTGCCAGTAGTATGAAGAGGGGGCTGAATCAGCCCCAGCATTTT. Its translation is CASSMKRGLNQPQHF. Together with reference TRBV19 and TRBJ1-5, the CDR3 gives the full variable domain: DGGITQSPKYLFRKEGQNVTLSCEQNLNHDAMYWYRQDPGQGLRLIYYSQIVNDFQKGDIAEGYSVSREKKESFPLTVTSAQKNPTAFYLCASSMKRGLNQPQHFGDGTRLSIL.

The rearrangement links TRBV11-2 to TRBJ1-1, with 8 bases matching TRBD1. The trim removed 0 bases at V and 2 bases at J, leaving 5 bases unmatched. Germline V gene lookup returns CDR1 SGHAT and CDR2 FQNNGV. CDR3 length: 16 amino acids. This CDR3 reads CASSLDVGQGNTEAFF. CDR3 DNA sequence: TGTGCCAGCAGCTTAGACGTTGGACAGGGAAACACTGAAGCTTTCTTT.

The chain links TRBV6-5 to TRBJ1-5, with a weak D call TRBD1 (6 bases). Germline V CDR1 and CDR2: MNHEY, SVGAGI. The V and J ends lost 8 bases and 0 bases respectively, with 11 bases between them. The CDR3 extends over 14 amino acids. The CDR3 here is CASASGDSNQPQHF. CDR3 in DNA: TGTGCCAGCGCCTCAGGGGATAGCAATCAGCCCCAGCATTTT.

The chain couples TRBV21-1 to TRBJ2-7; no DNA check was done on the table's D call, TRBD2. TRBV21-1 is a documented pseudogene. The CDR3 covers 17 residues. CDR3 in DNA: TGTGCCAGCAGCCAAAAGGCCCTACTAGCGGGGGCTTCCGAGCAGTACTTC. Translation: CASSQKALLAGASEQYF.

The chain carries TRBV30 and TRBJ2-7, with a weak D call TRBD2 (5 bases). V was cut by 0 bases and J by 5 bases, with 14 bases left in between. The CDR3 has 14 residues. Germline assignment: CDR1 GTSNPN and CDR2 SVGIG (reference sequence). This CDR3 reads CAWSVRRRIHEQYF. The CDR3 coding sequence is TGTGCCTGGAGTGTACGTAGGAGGATCCACGAGCAGTACTTC.

The V call is TRBV7-8, the J call TRBJ2-1; D ambiguous. The CDR3 length is 11 residues. The germline V and J ends were trimmed by 2 bases and 7 bases, with 3 bases remaining between them. Germline assignment: CDR1 SGHVS and CDR2 FQNEAQ. CDR3: CASSLTNEQFF. CDR3 bases: TGTGCCAGCAGCTTAACTAATGAGCAGTTCTTC.

This sequence joins TRBV20-1 and TRBJ2-1; no clear D gene. The CDR3 covers 11 residues. Germline V gives CDR1 DFQATT, CDR2 SNEGSKA (reference sequence). The V gene lost 2 bases and the J gene lost 2 bases, with 1 base spanning the gap. CDR3: CSARPYNEQFF. CDR3 nucleotides: TGCAGTGCTAGACCCTACAATGAGCAGTTCTTC.

Here the CDR3 reads CASSPDPSPDTQYF. The DNA of the CDR3 is TGTGCCAGCAGCCCAGACCCCTCTCCAGATACGCAGTATTTT. The chain carries TRBV7-2 and TRBJ2-3; the D is unclear. Between the trimmed V and J ends, which lost 5 bases and 4 bases, there was a span of 13 bases. This CDR3 contains 14 residues. CDR1 SGHTA and CDR2 FQGNSA come from the germline V gene.

CDR3 sequence reads: CASSPGQGRYGYTF. In nucleotides, the CDR3 is TGCGCCAGCAGCCCTGGGCAGGGACGTTATGGCTACACCTTC. The rearrangement uses TRBV4-3 and TRBJ1-2, with a possible D match to TRBD1 (5 bases). Germline CDR1 is LGHNA and CDR2 is YSLEER. CDR3 length: 14 amino acids. V was clipped by 4 bases and J by 5 bases, with 14 bases between them.